The 21 T cell receptor beta chains in this list originate from one sample, sequenced in a study of blood T cell repertoires in COVID-19. Method: immunoSEQ multiplex PCR; TCRdb's copy keeps in-frame clones and lacks some. The profile covers fewer than 350,000 clones, with roughly nine tenths appearing a single time and less than 15% taken by the ten largest. The sample comprised peripheral blood. All receptors come from a woman aged 25 to 39 with COVID-19, enrolled during active disease.

This clone showed up just once. This chain connects TRBV5-5 to TRBJ2-2; D is ambiguous. This CDR3 spans 14 amino acids. The V and J ends lost 4 bases and 5 bases respectively, with 12 bases between them. Germline V gene lookup returns CDR1 SGHKS and CDR2 YYEKEE (reference sequence). The CDR3 sequence: CASSDGLWTGELFF. CDR3 nucleotide sequence: TGTGCCAGCAGCGATGGGCTATGGACCGGGGAGCTGTTTTTT.

The chain recombines TRBV6-1 with TRBJ2-4; D might be TRBD2 (6 bases). Trimming shortened V by 0 bases and J by 2 bases, and 17 bases separated the two germline ends. Germline CDR1 is MNHNS and CDR2 is SASEGT. The CDR3 contains 18 residues. The CDR3 sequence is CASSEAEEGTLSKNIQYF. The DNA of the CDR3 is TGTGCCAGCAGTGAAGCGGAGGAGGGGACCCTATCCAAAAACATTCAGTACTTC.

This chain uses TRBV30 with TRBJ1-1; tentatively, D is TRBD1 (5 bases). Germline CDR1 GTSNPN, CDR2 SVGIG (reference sequence). The CDR3 loop spans 14 amino acids. V was shortened by 2 bases and J by 5 bases, with 15 bases between the two germline ends. The CDR3 nucleotides read TGTGCCTGGAGTCAAGGGGTCGGTTGGACTGAAGCTTTCTTT. Translation: CAWSQGVGWTEAFF.

The chain has TRBV6-5 and TRBJ1-2; 9 bases map to TRBD1. J was trimmed by 4 bases and V by 5 bases; bases with no gene match: 5. Germline-derived CDR1 and CDR2 are MNHEY and SVGAGI. The CDR3 runs to 14 residues. In DNA form, the CDR3 reads TGTGCCAGCAGTATAACAGGGGGCGGCTATGGCTACACCTTC. Residues: CASSITGGGYGYTF.

The chain couples TRBV5-5 to TRBJ1-6; no clear D gene. CDR1 and CDR2 from the germline V gene are SGHKS and YYEKEE (reference sequence). The CDR3 is 13 residues long. The V and J ends lost 1 base and 7 bases respectively, with 6 bases between them. Here the CDR3 reads CASSLSGNSPLHF. In nucleotides, the CDR3 is TGTGCCAGCAGCTTGTCAGGCAATTCACCCCTCCACTTT.

The chain is built from TRBV6-5 and TRBJ1-3; maybe TRBD1 (5 bases). Germline assignment: CDR1 MNHEY and CDR2 SVGAGI. The CDR3 covers 14 residues. Trimming stripped 9 bases from V and 0 bases from J, with 12 bases between. CDR3 in DNA: TGTGCCAGTGGGGGGTCACACTCTGGAAACACCATATATTTT. Protein sequence: CASGGSHSGNTIYF.

In this sample, this clone turned up once. The rearrangement links TRBV5-4 to TRBJ2-5, with 9 bases matching TRBD1. This CDR3 has 15 residues. Germline V lookup: CDR1 SGHNT, CDR2 YYREEE (reference sequence). The junction had 8 bases not matched to a gene; V was cut back by 3 bases and J by 5 bases. This chain's CDR3 is CASSSGTGRAETQYF. The CDR3 DNA is TGTGCCAGCAGCTCCGGGACAGGGCGGGCGGAGACCCAGTACTTC.

This chain connects TRBV6-1 to TRBJ2-2; 7 bases are a match to TRBD2. The V gene end was trimmed by 1 base and the J gene end by 5 bases; junction bases not matched to a gene: 7. Germline loops: CDR1 MNHNS, CDR2 SASEGT. The CDR3 length is 16 residues. CDR3 protein: CASSEGSRGVTGELFF. The CDR3 DNA sequence: TGTGCCAGCAGTGAAGGGAGCCGGGGGGTTACCGGGGAGCTGTTTTTT.

This chain uses TRBV5-4 with TRBJ2-5; D is uncertain. Trimming pared 0 bases from V and 2 bases from J, leaving 8 bases between. Germline V lookup: CDR1 SGHNT, CDR2 YYREEE (reference sequence). This CDR3 comprises 14 residues. CDR3 in amino acids: CASSLETVQETQYF. The CDR3 nucleotides read TGTGCCAGCAGCTTGGAAACAGTACAAGAGACCCAGTACTTC. Full variable domain (rest looked up from reference TRBV5-4 and TRBJ2-5): ETGVTQSPTHLIKTRGQQVTLRCSSQSGHNTVSWYQQALGQGPQFIFQYYREEENGRGNFPPRFSGLQFPNYSSELNVNALELDDSALYLCASSLETVQETQYFGPGTRLLVL.

The chain uses TRBV19 and TRBJ1-5; 8 nucleotides align to TRBD1. V dropped 6 bases and J dropped 13; count of bases not matched to a gene: 8. This CDR3 contains 12 residues. Germline V gene data show CDR1 as LNHDA and CDR2 as SQIVND (reference sequence). The chain's CDR3 is CASSSTGAFQHF. The CDR3 region has the DNA TGTGCCAGTAGCTCGACAGGGGCCTTTCAGCATTTT.

The J gene is TRBJ2-7, the V gene TRBV28, with 8 nucleotides matching TRBD2. This CDR3 is 12 amino acids long. CDR1 is MDHEN, CDR2 SYDVKM, per germline. V shed 5 bases and J 6 bases; nucleotides not matched to a gene: 3. CDR3 amino acids: CASSPGTSEQYF. The CDR3 region has the DNA TGTGCCAGCAGTCCCGGGACTAGCGAGCAGTACTTC.

The gene calls are TRBV7-8 and TRBJ2-3; a possible D gene is TRBD2 (6 bases). The germline V gene has CDR1 SGHVS and CDR2 FQNEAQ. V lost 0 bases to trimming and J lost 1 base, with 11 bases between them. This CDR3 is 16 amino acids long. The CDR3 DNA follows: TGTGCCAGCAGCTTAGCGGCCGGGGAGGGCACAGATACGCAGTATTTT. Its protein is CASSLAAGEGTDTQYF.

This chain joins TRBV27 and TRBJ1-5; TRBD1 might be the D (6 bases). The CDR3 is made up of 14 amino acids. V lost 6 bases and J lost 0, with 9 bases in between. Germline V CDR1 and CDR2: MNHEY, SMNVEV (reference sequence). The CDR3 DNA reads as TGTGCCAGCAGCGACAGGTATAGCAATCAGCCCCAGCATTTT. Protein: CASSDRYSNQPQHF.

This clone was detected only a few times. The chain couples TRBV4-1 to TRBJ1-2; 8 nucleotides align to TRBD1. There are 16 residues in the CDR3. Germline trimming cut 5 bases from V and 1 base from J; bases unmatched to any gene: 9. In germline, CDR1 is MGHRA, CDR2 YSYEKL. The CDR3 loop is CASSYRQGNLNYGYTF. CDR3 coding DNA: TGCGCCAGCAGCTACCGACAGGGGAATCTTAACTATGGCTACACCTTC.

The chain uses TRBV4-1 and TRBJ1-3, with no clear D. The CDR3 has 13 amino acids. Trimming shortened V by 2 bases and J by 4 bases, and 6 bases separated the two germline ends. Germline V CDR1 and CDR2: MGHRA, YSYEKL. The CDR3 coding sequence is TGCGCCAGCAGCCAAATATCCGGAAACACCATATATTTT. It encodes CASSQISGNTIYF.

The chain links TRBV2 to TRBJ1-1; D is possibly TRBD1 (5 bases). This CDR3 contains 14 residues. V was trimmed by 7 bases and J by 4 bases, leaving 16 bases between them. Germline assignment: CDR1 SNHLY and CDR2 FYNNEI. The CDR3 spells CASTVEGRGTEAFF. CDR3 DNA: TGTGCCAGCACGGTGGAGGGGCGCGGCACTGAAGCTTTCTTT.

Concerning this clone itself: This specimen includes other DNA sequences encoding the same CDR3. This sequence joins TRBV18 and TRBJ2-7; 10 nucleotides line up with TRBD1. The CDR3 extends over 14 amino acids. V was clipped by 3 bases and J by 2 bases; unmatched bases: 1. Germline V lookup: CDR1 KGHSH, CDR2 LQKENI. CDR3 sequence reads: CASSPGTGAYEQYF. The DNA of the CDR3 is TGTGCCAGCTCACCCGGGACAGGGGCCTACGAGCAGTACTTC. The full variable domain, in which reference TRBV18 and TRBJ2-7 provide the parts outside the CDR3, is NAGVMQNPRHLVRRRGQEARLRCSPMKGHSHVYWYRQLPEEGLKFMVYLQKENIIDESGMPKERFSAEFPKEGPSILRIQQVVRGDSAAYFCASSPGTGAYEQYFGPGTRLTVT.

V gene TRBV3-1 (or the pseudogene TRBV3-2) combines with J gene TRBJ2-4; D remains ambiguous. The CDR3 has 13 residues. V gave up 3 bases and J gave up 9 bases, with 12 bases separating them. Germline loops: CDR1 LGHDT, CDR2 YNNKEL (reference sequence). The CDR3 bases are TGTGCCAGCAGCCACGTAGACACTGGCATTCAGTACTTC. Protein sequence: CASSHVDTGIQYF.

The chain employs TRBV10-3 and TRBJ2-7, with D unclear. Per the germline V gene, CDR1 is ENHRY and CDR2 is SYGVKD. The CDR3 has 13 residues. The V gene lost 2 bases and the J gene lost 1 base, with 6 bases spanning the gap. Here the CDR3 DNA reads TGTGCCATCAGTGAGGCCAGTTCCTACGAGCAGTACTTC. The encoded protein is CAISEASSYEQYF.

This clone was recorded once. This chain joins TRBV4-1 and TRBJ2-2; 7 positions match TRBD1. Losses at the gene ends were 4 bases for V and 6 bases for J; bases not matched to a gene: 11. This CDR3 spans 16 amino acids. The germline V gene has CDR1 MGHRA and CDR2 YSYEKL. The CDR3, as DNA: TGCGCCAGCAGCCTGGCGACAGGGTTCCGGGCCGGGGAGCTGTTTTTT. It yields the protein CASSLATGFRAGELFF.

V gene TRBV9 combines with J gene TRBJ2-1; D might be TRBD1 (8 bases). The ends were cut back, 5 bases at V and 3 bases at J, with 15 bases in the middle. CDR3 length: 15 residues. Germline-derived CDR1 and CDR2 are SGDLS and YYNGEE. This chain's CDR3 is CASSQGASGYNEQFF. The CDR3 DNA reads TGTGCCAGCAGTCAGGGGGCTAGCGGCTACAATGAGCAGTTCTTC.